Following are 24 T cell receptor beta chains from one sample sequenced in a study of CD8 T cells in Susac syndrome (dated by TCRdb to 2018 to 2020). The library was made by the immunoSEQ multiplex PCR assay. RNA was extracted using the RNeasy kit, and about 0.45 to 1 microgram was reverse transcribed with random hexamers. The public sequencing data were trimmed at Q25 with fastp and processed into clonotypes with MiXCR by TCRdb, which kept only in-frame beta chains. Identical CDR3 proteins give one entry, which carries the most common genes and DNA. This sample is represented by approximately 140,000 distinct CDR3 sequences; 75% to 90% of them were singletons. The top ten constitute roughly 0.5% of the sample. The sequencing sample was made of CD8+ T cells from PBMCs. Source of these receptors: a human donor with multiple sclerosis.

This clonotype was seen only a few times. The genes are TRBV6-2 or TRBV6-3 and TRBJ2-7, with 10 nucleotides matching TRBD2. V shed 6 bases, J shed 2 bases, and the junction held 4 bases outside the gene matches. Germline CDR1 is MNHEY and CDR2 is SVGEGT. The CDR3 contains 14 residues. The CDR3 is CASRGLAAPYEQYV. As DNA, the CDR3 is TGTGCCAGCAGAGGACTAGCGGCACCCTACGAGCAGTACGTC.

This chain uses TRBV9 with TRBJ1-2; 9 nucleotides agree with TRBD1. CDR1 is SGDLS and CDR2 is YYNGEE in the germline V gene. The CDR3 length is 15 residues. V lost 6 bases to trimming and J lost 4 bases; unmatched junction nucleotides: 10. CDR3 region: CASTPGTGMGYGYTF. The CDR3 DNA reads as TGTGCCAGCACCCCCGGGACAGGGATGGGCTATGGCTACACCTTC.

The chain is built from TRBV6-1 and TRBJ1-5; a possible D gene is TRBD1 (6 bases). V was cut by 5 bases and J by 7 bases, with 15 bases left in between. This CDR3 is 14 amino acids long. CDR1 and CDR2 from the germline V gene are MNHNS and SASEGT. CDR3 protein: CASSLGQFGQPQHF. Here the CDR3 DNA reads TGTGCCAGCAGTCTAGGACAGTTCGGGCAGCCCCAGCATTTT.

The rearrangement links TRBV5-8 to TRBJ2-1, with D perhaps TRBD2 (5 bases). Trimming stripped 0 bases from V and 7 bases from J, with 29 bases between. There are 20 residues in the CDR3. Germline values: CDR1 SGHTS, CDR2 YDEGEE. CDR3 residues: CASSLEGRRADIIGENEQFF. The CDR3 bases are TGTGCCAGCAGCTTGGAAGGTAGGCGGGCCGACATCATTGGTGAGAATGAGCAGTTCTTC. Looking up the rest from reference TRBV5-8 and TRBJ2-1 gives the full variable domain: EAGVTQSPTHLIKTRGQQATLRCSPISGHTSVYWYQQALGLGLQFLLWYDEGEERNRGNFPPRFSGRQFPNYSSELNVNALELEDSALYLCASSLEGRRADIIGENEQFFGPGTRLTVL.

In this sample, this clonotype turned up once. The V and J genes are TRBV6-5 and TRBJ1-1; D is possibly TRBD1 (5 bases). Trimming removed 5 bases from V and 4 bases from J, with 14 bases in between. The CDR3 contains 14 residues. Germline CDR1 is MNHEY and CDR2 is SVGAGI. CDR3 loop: CASSPGTTGTEAFF. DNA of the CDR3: TGTGCCAGCAGTCCCGGGACCACCGGCACTGAAGCTTTCTTT.

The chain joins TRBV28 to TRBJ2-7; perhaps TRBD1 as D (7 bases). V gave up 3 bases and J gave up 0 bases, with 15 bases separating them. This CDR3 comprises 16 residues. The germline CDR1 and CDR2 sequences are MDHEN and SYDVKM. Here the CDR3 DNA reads TGTGCCAGCAGTTTGTCTGGAGGGACAGTCTCCTACGAGCAGTACTTC. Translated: CASSLSGGTVSYEQYF.

CDR3 nucleotides: TGTGCTAGTGGTTCAACACGGGGGCCCCCCTACAATGAGCAGTTCTTC. Translation gives CASGSTRGPPYNEQFF. The chain uses TRBV12-5 and TRBJ2-1; the D gene could be TRBD1 or TRBD2 (6 bases each). V was trimmed by 4 bases and J by 2 bases, leaving 15 bases between them. The germline V gene encodes CDR1 LGHNT and CDR2 FRNRAP. The CDR3 covers 16 residues.

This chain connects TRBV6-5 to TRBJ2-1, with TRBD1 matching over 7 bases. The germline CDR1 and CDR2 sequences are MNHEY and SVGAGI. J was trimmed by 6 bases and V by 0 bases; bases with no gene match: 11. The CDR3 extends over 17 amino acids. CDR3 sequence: CASSYSILDRIFNEQFF. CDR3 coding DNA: TGTGCCAGCAGTTACTCGATTTTGGACAGGATATTCAATGAGCAGTTCTTC.

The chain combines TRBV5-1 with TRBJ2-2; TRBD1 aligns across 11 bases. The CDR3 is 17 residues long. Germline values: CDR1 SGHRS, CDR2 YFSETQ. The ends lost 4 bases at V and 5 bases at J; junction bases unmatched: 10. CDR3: CASSATAGQGGTGELFF. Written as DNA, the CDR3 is TGCGCCAGCAGCGCTACTGCGGGACAGGGGGGGACCGGGGAGCTGTTTTTT.

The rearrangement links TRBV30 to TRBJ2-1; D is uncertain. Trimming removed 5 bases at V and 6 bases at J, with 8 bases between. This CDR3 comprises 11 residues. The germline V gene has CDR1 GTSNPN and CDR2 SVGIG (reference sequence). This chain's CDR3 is CAWEIGNEQFF. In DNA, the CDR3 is TGTGCCTGGGAGATCGGCAATGAGCAGTTCTTC.

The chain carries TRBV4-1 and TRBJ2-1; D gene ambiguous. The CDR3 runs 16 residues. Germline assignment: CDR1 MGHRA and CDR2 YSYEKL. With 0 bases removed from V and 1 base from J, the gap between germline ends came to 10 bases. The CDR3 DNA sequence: TGCGCCAGCAGCCAAGAATCTATAGCATCCTACAATGAGCAGTTCTTC. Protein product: CASSQESIASYNEQFF.

CDR3 protein: CASSQEPYFSGVKQDNEQFF. The CDR3 nucleotides are TGTGCCAGCAGCCAAGAACCGTACTTTTCGGGGGTAAAGCAGGACAATGAGCAGTTCTTC. The chain has TRBV4-2 and TRBJ2-1; maybe TRBD2 (6 bases). This CDR3 is built from 20 residues. Germline CDR1 LGHNA, CDR2 YNFKEQ. V lost 0 bases and J 5 bases, leaving 26 bases between the germline ends.

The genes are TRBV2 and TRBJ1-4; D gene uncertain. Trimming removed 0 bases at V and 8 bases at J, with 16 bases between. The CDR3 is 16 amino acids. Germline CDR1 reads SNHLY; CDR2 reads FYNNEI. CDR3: CASSEALAGPGEKLFF. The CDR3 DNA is TGTGCCAGCAGTGAAGCGTTGGCGGGCCCCGGGGAAAAACTGTTTTTT.

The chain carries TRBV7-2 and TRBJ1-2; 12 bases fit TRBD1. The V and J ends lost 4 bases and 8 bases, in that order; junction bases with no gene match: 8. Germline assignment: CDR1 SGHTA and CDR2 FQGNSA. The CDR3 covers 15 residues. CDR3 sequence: CASSYRGQGAGGYTF. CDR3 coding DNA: TGTGCCAGCAGCTACCGGGGACAGGGGGCAGGCGGCTACACCTTC.

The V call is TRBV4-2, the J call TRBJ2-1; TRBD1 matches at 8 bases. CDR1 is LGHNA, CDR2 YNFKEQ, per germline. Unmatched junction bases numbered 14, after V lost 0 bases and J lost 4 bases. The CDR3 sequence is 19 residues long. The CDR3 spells CASSQEGRGPEGSYNEQFF. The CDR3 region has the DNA TGTGCCAGCAGCCAAGAAGGCAGGGGGCCGGAGGGATCTTACAATGAGCAGTTCTTC.

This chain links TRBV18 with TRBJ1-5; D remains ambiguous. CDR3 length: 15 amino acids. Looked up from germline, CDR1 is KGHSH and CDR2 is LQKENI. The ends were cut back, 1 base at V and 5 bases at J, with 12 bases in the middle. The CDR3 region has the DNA TGTGCCAGCTCACCACTCCCACCGCCTGATCAGCCCCAGCATTTT. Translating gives CASSPLPPPDQPQHF.

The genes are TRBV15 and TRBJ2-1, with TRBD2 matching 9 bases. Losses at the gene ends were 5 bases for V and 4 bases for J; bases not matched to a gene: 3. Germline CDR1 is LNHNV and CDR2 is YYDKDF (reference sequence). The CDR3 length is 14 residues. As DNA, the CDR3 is TGTGCCACCAGCGTTAGCGGGAGTTACAATGAGCAGTTCTTC. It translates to CATSVSGSYNEQFF.

The CDR3 protein is CASSPSPYIAGEYTTDTQYF. As DNA, the CDR3 is TGCGCCAGCAGCCCTTCGCCCTACATAGCGGGAGAATACACCACAGATACGCAGTATTTT. The rearrangement uses TRBV4-3 and TRBJ2-3, with TRBD2 matching over 9 bases. The germline gives CDR1 LGHNA, CDR2 YSLEER. This CDR3 comprises 20 residues. After removal of 4 bases from V and 2 bases from J, the junction contained 19 bases not matched to a gene.

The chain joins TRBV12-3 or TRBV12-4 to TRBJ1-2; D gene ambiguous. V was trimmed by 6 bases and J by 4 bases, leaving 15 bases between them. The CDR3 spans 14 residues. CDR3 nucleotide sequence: TGTGCCAGCAGACCGACGGACCCCTTCTATGGCTACACCTTC. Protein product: CASRPTDPFYGYTF.

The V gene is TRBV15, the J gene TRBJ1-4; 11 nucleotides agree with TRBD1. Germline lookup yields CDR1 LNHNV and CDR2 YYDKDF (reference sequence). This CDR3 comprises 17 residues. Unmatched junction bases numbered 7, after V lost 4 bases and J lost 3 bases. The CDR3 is CATSIRTGGMANEKLFF. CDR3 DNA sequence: TGTGCCACCAGCATCCGGACAGGGGGCATGGCTAATGAAAAACTGTTTTTT.

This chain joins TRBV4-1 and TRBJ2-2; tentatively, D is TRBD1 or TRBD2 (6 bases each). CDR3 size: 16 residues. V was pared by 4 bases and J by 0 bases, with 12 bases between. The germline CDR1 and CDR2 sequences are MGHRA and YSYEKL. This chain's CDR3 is CASSPWGAPNTGELFF. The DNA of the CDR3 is TGCGCCAGCAGCCCATGGGGGGCCCCGAACACCGGGGAGCTGTTTTTT.

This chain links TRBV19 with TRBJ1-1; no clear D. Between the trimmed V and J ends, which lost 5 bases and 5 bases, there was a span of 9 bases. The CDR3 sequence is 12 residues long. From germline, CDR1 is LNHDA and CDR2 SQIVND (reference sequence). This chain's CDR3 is CASSVAQTEAFF. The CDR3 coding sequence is TGTGCCAGTAGTGTCGCCCAGACTGAAGCTTTCTTT.

The CDR3 region has the DNA TGTGCCTGTGTTTGGGTTGGGTTCCGGAGCACTGAAGCTTTCTTT. Protein sequence: CACVWVGFRSTEAFF. The chain is built from TRBV30 and TRBJ1-1; no definite D call. The CDR3 length is 15 residues. Germline CDR1 reads GTSNPN; CDR2 reads SVGIG (reference sequence). The V end was cut by 6 bases, the J end by 4 bases, with 21 bases between.

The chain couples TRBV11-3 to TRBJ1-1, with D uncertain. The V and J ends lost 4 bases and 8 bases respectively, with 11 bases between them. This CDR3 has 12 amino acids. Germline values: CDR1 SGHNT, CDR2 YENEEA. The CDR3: CASSYDGGEAFF. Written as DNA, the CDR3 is TGTGCCAGCAGCTACGATGGAGGGGAAGCTTTCTTT.